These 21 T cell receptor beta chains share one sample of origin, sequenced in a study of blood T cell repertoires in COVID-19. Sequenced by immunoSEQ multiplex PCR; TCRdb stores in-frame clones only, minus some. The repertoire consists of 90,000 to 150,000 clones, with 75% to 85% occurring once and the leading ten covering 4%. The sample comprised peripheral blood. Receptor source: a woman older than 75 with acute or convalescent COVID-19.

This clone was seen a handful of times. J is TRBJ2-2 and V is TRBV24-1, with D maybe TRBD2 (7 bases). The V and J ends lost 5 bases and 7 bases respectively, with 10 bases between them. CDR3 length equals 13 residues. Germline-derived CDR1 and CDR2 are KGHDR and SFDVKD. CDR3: CATSAGGFGELFF. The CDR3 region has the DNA TGTGCCACCAGTGCGGGGGGCTTCGGGGAGCTGTTTTTT.

The CDR3 sequence: CASSLLTGAGNTIYF. The CDR3 nucleotides are TGTGCCAGTAGTCTCCTGACAGGGGCTGGAAACACCATATATTTT. The J gene is TRBJ1-3, the V gene TRBV19; 8 bases align to TRBD1. V shed 5 bases, J shed 2 bases, and the junction held 5 bases outside the gene matches. This CDR3 comprises 15 residues. The germline gives CDR1 LNHDA, CDR2 SQIVND (reference sequence).

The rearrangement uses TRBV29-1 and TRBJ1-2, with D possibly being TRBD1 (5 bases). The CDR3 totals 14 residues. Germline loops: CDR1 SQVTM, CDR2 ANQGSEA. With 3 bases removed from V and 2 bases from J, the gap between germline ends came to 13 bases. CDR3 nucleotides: TGCAGCGTTGATACCGGGACTACCAACTATGGCTACACCTTC. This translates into CSVDTGTTNYGYTF.

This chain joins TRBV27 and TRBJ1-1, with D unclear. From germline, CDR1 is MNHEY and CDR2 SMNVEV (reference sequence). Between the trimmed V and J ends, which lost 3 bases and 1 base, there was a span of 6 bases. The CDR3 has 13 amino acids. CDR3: CASSFRRNTEAFF. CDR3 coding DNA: TGTGCCAGCAGTTTTCGTCGGAACACTGAAGCTTTCTTT.

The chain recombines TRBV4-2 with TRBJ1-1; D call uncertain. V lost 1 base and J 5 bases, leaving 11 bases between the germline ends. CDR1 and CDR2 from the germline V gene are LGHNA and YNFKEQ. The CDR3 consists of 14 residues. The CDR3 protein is CASSQVGRRTEAFF. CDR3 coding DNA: TGTGCCAGCAGCCAAGTTGGCCGGAGGACTGAAGCTTTCTTT.

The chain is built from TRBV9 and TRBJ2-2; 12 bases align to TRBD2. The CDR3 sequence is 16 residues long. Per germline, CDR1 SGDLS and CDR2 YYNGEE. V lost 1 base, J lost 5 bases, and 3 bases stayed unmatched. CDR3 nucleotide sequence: TGTGCCAGCAGCGTACAAGGGACTAGCGGGACCGGGGAGCTGTTTTTT. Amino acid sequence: CASSVQGTSGTGELFF.

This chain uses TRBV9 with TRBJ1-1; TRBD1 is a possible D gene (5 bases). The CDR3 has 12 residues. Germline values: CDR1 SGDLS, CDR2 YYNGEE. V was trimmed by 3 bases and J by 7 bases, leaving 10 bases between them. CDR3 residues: CASSARGVEAFF. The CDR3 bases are TGTGCCAGCAGCGCCCGGGGGGTTGAAGCTTTCTTT.

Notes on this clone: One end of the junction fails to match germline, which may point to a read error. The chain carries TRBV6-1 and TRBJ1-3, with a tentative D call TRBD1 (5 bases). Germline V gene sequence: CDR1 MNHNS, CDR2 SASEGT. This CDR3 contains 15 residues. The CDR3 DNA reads TGTGCCAGCAGTAAAGCTCAGGGATCCGGAAACACCATATATTTT. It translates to CASSKAQGSGNTIYF.

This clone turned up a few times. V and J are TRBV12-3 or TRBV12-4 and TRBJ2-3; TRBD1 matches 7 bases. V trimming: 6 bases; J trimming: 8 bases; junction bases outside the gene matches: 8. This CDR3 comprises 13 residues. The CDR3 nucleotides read TGTGCCAGCAGCTCAACAGGGGTTGGTACGCAGTATTTT. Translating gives CASSSTGVGTQYF.

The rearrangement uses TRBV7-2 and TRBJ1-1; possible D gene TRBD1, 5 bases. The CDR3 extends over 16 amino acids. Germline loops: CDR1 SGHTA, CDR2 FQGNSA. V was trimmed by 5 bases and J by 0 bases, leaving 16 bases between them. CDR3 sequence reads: CASSTRGTLMNTEAFF. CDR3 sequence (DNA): TGTGCCAGCAGCACCCGGGGGACTCTCATGAACACTGAAGCTTTCTTT.

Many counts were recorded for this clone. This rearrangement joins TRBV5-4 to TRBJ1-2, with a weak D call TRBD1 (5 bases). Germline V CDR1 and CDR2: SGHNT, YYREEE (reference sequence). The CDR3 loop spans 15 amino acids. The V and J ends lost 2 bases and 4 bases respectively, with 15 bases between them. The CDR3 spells CASSLRQGVSYGYTF. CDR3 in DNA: TGTGCCAGCAGCTTAAGGCAGGGTGTCAGCTATGGCTACACCTTC. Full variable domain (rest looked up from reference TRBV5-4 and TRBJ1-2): ETGVTQSPTHLIKTRGQQVTLRCSSQSGHNTVSWYQQALGQGPQFIFQYYREEENGRGNFPPRFSGLQFPNYSSELNVNALELDDSALYLCASSLRQGVSYGYTFGSGTRLTVV.

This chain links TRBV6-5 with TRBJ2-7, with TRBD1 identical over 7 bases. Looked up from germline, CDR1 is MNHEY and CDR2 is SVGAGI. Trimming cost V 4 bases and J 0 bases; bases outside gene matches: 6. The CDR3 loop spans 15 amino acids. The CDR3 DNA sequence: TGTGCCAGCAGTTCCGGAGAGGGGGCCTCCTACGAGCAGTACTTC. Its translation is CASSSGEGASYEQYF.

The CDR3, as DNA: TGCGCCAGCAGCCGTGAACGGTCACCCTATGGCTACACCTTC. As protein: CASSRERSPYGYTF. The chain employs TRBV4-3 and TRBJ1-2; D remains unclear. The V gene lost 4 bases and the J gene lost 4 bases, with 13 bases spanning the gap. This CDR3 is 14 amino acids long. In germline, CDR1 is LGHNA, CDR2 YSLEER.

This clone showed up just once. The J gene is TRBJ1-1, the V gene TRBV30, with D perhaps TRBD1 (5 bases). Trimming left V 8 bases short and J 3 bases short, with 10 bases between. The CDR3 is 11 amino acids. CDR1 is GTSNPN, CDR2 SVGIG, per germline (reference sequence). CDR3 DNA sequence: TGTGCCGGGGGGAGGGACACTGAAGCTTTCTTT. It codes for CAGGRDTEAFF.

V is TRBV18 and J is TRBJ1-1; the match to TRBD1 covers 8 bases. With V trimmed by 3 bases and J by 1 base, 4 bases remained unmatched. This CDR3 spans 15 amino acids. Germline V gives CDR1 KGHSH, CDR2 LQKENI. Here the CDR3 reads CASSPSGGWNTEAFF. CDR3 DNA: TGTGCCAGCTCACCTTCAGGGGGCTGGAACACTGAAGCTTTCTTT.

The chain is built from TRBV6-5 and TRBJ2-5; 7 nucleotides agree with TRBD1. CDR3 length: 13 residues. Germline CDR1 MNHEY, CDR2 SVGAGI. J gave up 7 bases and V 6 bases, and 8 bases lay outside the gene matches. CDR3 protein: CASSGQELGTQYF. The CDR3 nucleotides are TGTGCCAGCAGCGGACAGGAGCTAGGGACCCAGTACTTC.

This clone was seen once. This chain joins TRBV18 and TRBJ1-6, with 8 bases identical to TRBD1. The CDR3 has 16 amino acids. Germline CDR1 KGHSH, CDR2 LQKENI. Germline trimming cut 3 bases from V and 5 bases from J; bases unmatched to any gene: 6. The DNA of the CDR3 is TGTGCCAGCTCACCTACTCCGGGACAGGATAATTCACCCCTCCACTTT. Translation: CASSPTPGQDNSPLHF.

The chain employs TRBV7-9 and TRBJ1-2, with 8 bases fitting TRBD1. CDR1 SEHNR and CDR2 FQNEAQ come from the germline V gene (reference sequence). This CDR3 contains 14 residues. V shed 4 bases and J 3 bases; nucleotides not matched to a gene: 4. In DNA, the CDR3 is TGTGCCAGCAGCTCAGACAGGGGTGACTATGGCTACACCTTC. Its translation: CASSSDRGDYGYTF.

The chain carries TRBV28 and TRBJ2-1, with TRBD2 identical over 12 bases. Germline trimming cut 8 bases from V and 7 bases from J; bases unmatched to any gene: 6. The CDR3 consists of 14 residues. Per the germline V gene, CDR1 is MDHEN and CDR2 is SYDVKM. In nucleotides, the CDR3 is TGTGCCAGCCTCCCTAGCGGGGGGGGGAATGAGCAGTTCTTC. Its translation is CASLPSGGGNEQFF.

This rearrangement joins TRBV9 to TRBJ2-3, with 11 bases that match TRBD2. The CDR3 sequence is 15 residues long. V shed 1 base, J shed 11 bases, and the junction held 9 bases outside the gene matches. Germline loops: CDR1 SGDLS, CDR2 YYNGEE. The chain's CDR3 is CASSVSGLAAPRQYF. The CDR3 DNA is TGTGCCAGCAGCGTATCGGGACTAGCGGCTCCAAGGCAGTATTTT.

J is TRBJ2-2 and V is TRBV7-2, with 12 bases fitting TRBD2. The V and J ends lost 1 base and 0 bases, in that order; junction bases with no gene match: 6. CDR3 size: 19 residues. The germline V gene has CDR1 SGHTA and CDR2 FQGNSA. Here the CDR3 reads CASSLVASGGVTNTGELFF. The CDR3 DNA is TGTGCCAGCAGCTTAGTGGCTAGCGGGGGGGTAACGAACACCGGGGAGCTGTTTTTT.